Listed below are T cell receptor beta chains from one sample, sequenced in a study of T cell responses to AZD1222 COVID-19 vaccine. TCRdb keeps only in-frame clones here, not all; method: immunoSEQ multiplex PCR. In the table there are 210,000 or so clones, around 94% of which are singletons. The sample here was peripheral blood, taken 28 days after the second dose of the MenACWY control vaccine. The origin of the receptors is an adult who received the MenACWY meningococcal vaccine as a control. Each CDR3 is given with its conserved first and last residue. Fields, in order: clone size, CDR3 length, V gene, D gene, J gene, CDR3 DNA, CDR3 protein. D genes are given only for firm matches. Not every row has a clone size; where given, it reads once, few, many or a size class.

>-|15|TRBV5-1|TRBD2|TRBJ2-1
TGCGCCAGCAGCTTAGAGCGGGGAACTTACAATGAGCAGTTCTTC
CASSLERGTYNEQFF
>-|16|TRBV6-4|-|TRBJ2-1
TGTGCCAGCAGTGACTCAGCCAGCGGTTCCTACAATGAGCAGTTCTTC
CASSDSASGSYNEQFF
>-|14|TRBV28|TRBD1|TRBJ1-2
TGTGCCAGCAGTCCTCCGGGACAGAGATATGGCTACACCTTC
CASSPPGQRYGYTF
>-|11|TRBV5-4|-|TRBJ1-2
TGTGCCAGCAGCTTGGATGCAGGCTACACCTTC
CASSLDAGYTF
>-|13|TRBV25-1|-|TRBJ1-4
TGTGCCAGCAGCCTGATAGGGGGTGAAAAACTGTTTTTT
CASSLIGGEKLFF
>-|13|TRBV12-3/TRBV12-4|TRBD1|TRBJ2-7
TGTGCCAGCAGTTGGACAGGGAGCCACGAGCAGTACTTC
CASSWTGSHEQYF
>-|16|TRBV6-5|TRBD1|TRBJ1-5
TGTGCCAGCAGTTACTCGACAGGGTTGCGCAATCAGCCCCAGCATTTT
CASSYSTGLRNQPQHF
>-|15|TRBV27|TRBD1|TRBJ2-1
TGTGCCAGCAGTCCCACAGGGGGCCCCTACAATGAGCAGTTCTTC
CASSPTGGPYNEQFF
>-|14|TRBV28|TRBD2|TRBJ2-7
TGTGCCAGCAGTTTCGGGGGGAGCTCCTACGAGCAGTACTTC
CASSFGGSSYEQYF
>-|14|TRBV5-4|TRBD2|TRBJ2-5
TGTGCCAGCAGCCTAGCGGGACGGCAAGAGACCCAGTACTTC
CASSLAGRQETQYF
>few|15|TRBV6-1|TRBD2|TRBJ2-2
TGTGCCAGCAGTGAAGGAGCGGGGGTCACCGGGGAGCTGTTTTTT
CASSEGAGVTGELFF
>-|13|TRBV6-5|-|TRBJ1-5
TGTGCCAGCAGTTACAGGGGCAATCAGCCCCAGCATTTT
CASSYRGNQPQHF
>-|16|TRBV11-2|TRBD1|TRBJ2-4
TGTGCCAGCAGCTGGGAGGCGGACAGGGGGGAAAACATTCAGTACTTC
CASSWEADRGENIQYF
>-|15|TRBV27|-|TRBJ2-1
TGTGCCAGCAGTTATGGAGGAGGGCCTTACAATGAGCAGTTCTTC
CASSYGGGPYNEQFF
>-|12|TRBV11-2|-|TRBJ2-2
TGTGCCAGCAGCTTATTGGCGGGGGAGCTGTTTTTT
CASSLLAGELFF
>-|14|TRBV5-1|-|TRBJ2-1
TGCGCCAGCAGCTTAGACTCCTCCCGCAATGAGCAGTTCTTC
CASSLDSSRNEQFF
>few|16|TRBV6-2/TRBV6-3|-|TRBJ1-6
TGTGCCAGCAGTTCCCAGGGTCGCTCCTATAATTCACCCCTCCACTTT
CASSSQGRSYNSPLHF
>few|13|TRBV4-1|-|TRBJ1-1
TGCGCCAGCAGCCGCGGACAATCCACTGAAGCTTTCTTT
CASSRGQSTEAFF
>-|16|TRBV6-1|-|TRBJ2-7
TGTGCCAGCAGTGCCCGAAGACAGAAGAGCTCCTACGAGCAGTACTTC
CASSARRQKSSYEQYF
>-|13|TRBV27|-|TRBJ1-2
TGTGCCAGCAGTGCACTGACTAACTATGGCTACACCTTC
CASSALTNYGYTF
>-|14|TRBV6-5|-|TRBJ1-1
TGTGCCAGCAGTTACCTCCCAGCGAACACTGAAGCTTTCTTT
CASSYLPANTEAFF
>-|14|TRBV29-1|TRBD1|TRBJ1-1
TGCAGCGTCAGGGGGTGGCATCGGGCCTCTGAAGCTTTCTTT
CSVRGWHRASEAFF
>once|14|TRBV6-1|-|TRBJ1-3
TGTGCCAGCAGTGAACCCCTACACGCGGACACCATATATTTT
CASSEPLHADTIYF